This paragraph covers one T cell receptor (beta chain) sequence. The sample comes from a study of shared T cell receptors in the human thymus. Trimming took 5 bases from V and 0 from J, leaving 14 bases between them. Looked up from germline, CDR1 is SGHTA and CDR2 is FQGNSA. The CDR3 spans 16 residues. TCRdb's table, derived via immunoSEQ multiplex PCR, lists solely in-frame clones and lacks some. This table holds more than 300,000 clones, approximately 95% found once. The rearrangement links TRBV7-2 to TRBJ2-1, with no clear D. The sequenced sample was thymocytes. The TCR comes from a human donor. The CDR3 bases are TGTGCCAGCAGCCCACGACCTAGGTCCTCCTACAATGAGCAGTTCTTC. Its protein is CASSPRPRSSYNEQFF.